This TCR beta chain was sequenced for a study of OX40 agonist ivuxolimab in advanced cancers. Study-wide context: Aged roughly 23 to 79 with a mean of 60 years, they were 82.7% male. Earlier anti-PD-1, anti-PD-L1 or anti-CTLA-4 therapy was permitted; about 44% had received some. Partial responses were recorded for three patients, including one with hepatocellular carcinoma and two with cutaneous melanoma.

Profiling relied on immunoSEQ multiplex PCR, and the TCRdb table lists in-frame clones only, not all of them. The sample comprises some 62,000 clones, 84% of which are singletons, and around 9.5% rests with the top ten. As regards this clone: No antigen is known for it.

Study outcomes and limitations: Antigen targets of the expanded peripheral T cells went undetermined.

The specimen was CD4+ or CD8+ T cells sorted from blood, collected in a trial of the OX40 agonist ivuxolimab. The TCR sequence derives from an adult with an advanced solid tumor such as melanoma, head and neck, liver or kidney cancer.

In DNA, the CDR3 is TGTGCCAGCAGCCCACTTAATAGTGTAGGCGGGAGCTCCTATAATTCACCCCTCCACTTT. This encodes CASSPLNSVGGSSYNSPLHF. The genes are TRBV7-8 and TRBJ1-6; no firm D call. Trimming removed 5 bases at V and 0 bases at J, with 23 bases between. This CDR3 is 20 amino acids long. Germline CDR1 SGHVS, CDR2 FQNEAQ. The complete variable domain, with remaining parts taken from reference TRBV7-8 and TRBJ1-6, reads GAGVSQSPRYKVAKRGQDVALRCDPISGHVSLFWYQQALGQGPEFLTYFQNEAQLDKSGLPSDRFFAERPEGSVSTLKIQRTQQEDSAVYLCASSPLNSVGGSSYNSPLHFGNGTRLTVT.